Listed below are T cell receptor beta chains from one sample, sequenced in a study of blood T cell repertoires in COVID-19. Measured with immunoSEQ multiplex PCR; TCRdb has only the in-frame clones, and not every one. In the table there are some 21,000 clones, 70% to 90% of which are singletons. Source material: peripheral blood. The receptor source for this set is a human donor with active COVID-19. The donor label of this sample is uncertain. The CDR3 runs from the conserved cysteine through the conserved F or W. Each record gives: J gene, D gene, clone size, V gene, CDR3 protein, CDR3 DNA. A D gene is named only where the DNA matches it firmly. Rows give clone size only sometimes, using once, few, many, or a class for an expanded clone.

J gene: TRBJ1-5
D gene: -
clone size: -
V gene: TRBV19
CDR3 protein: CASSIDGPRHSNQPQHF
CDR3 DNA: TGTGCCAGTAGTATAGATGGGCCCCGCCATAGCAATCAGCCCCAGCATTTT

J gene: TRBJ1-6
D gene: -
clone size: -
V gene: TRBV12-3/TRBV12-4
CDR3 protein: CASTQGDNSPLHF
CDR3 DNA: TGTGCCAGTACACAGGGTGACAATTCACCCCTCCACTTT

J gene: TRBJ1-2
D gene: -
clone size: -
V gene: TRBV25-1
CDR3 protein: CASSEYGGGLKYGYTF
CDR3 DNA: TGTGCCAGCAGTGAATATGGGGGGGGTCTGAAGTATGGCTACACCTTC

J gene: TRBJ2-5
D gene: -
clone size: -
V gene: TRBV19
CDR3 protein: CASSIGTGLREETQYF
CDR3 DNA: TGTGCCAGTAGTATAGGTACAGGGTTGAGGGAAGAGACCCAGTACTTC

J gene: TRBJ2-3
D gene: TRBD2
clone size: -
V gene: TRBV27
CDR3 protein: CASSLLAGGTDTQYF
CDR3 DNA: TGTGCCAGCAGTTTACTAGCGGGGGGCACAGATACGCAGTATTTT

J gene: TRBJ1-1
D gene: TRBD1
clone size: -
V gene: TRBV9
CDR3 protein: CASSVVGTAPNTEAFF
CDR3 DNA: TGTGCCAGCAGCGTAGTTGGGACAGCCCCGAACACTGAAGCTTTCTTT

J gene: TRBJ1-3
D gene: TRBD1
clone size: -
V gene: TRBV3-1/TRBV3-2
CDR3 protein: CASSLSGTAGNTIYF
CDR3 DNA: TGTGCCAGCAGTCTGTCCGGGACAGCTGGAAACACCATATATTTT

J gene: TRBJ1-5
D gene: -
clone size: medium-sized
V gene: TRBV29-1
CDR3 protein: CSVKRDTNQPQHF
CDR3 DNA: TGCAGCGTTAAGAGGGATACCAATCAGCCCCAGCATTTT

J gene: TRBJ2-5
D gene: -
clone size: few
V gene: TRBV7-9
CDR3 protein: CASSLLRAETQYF
CDR3 DNA: TGTGCCAGCAGCTTACTACGCGCCGAAACCCAGTACTTC

J gene: TRBJ2-3
D gene: TRBD2
clone size: -
V gene: TRBV28
CDR3 protein: CASSLAGLADTDTQYF
CDR3 DNA: TGTGCCAGCAGTTTAGCGGGACTAGCGGACACAGATACGCAGTATTTT

J gene: TRBJ2-5
D gene: -
clone size: -
V gene: TRBV11-3
CDR3 protein: CASSLGGSGTGETQYF
CDR3 DNA: TGTGCCAGCAGCTTAGGGGGAAGCGGAACCGGTGAGACCCAGTACTTC

J gene: TRBJ2-7
D gene: -
clone size: once
V gene: TRBV10-2
CDR3 protein: CASMEGPSSYEQYF
CDR3 DNA: TGCGCCAGCATGGAGGGCCCTAGCTCCTACGAGCAGTACTTC

J gene: TRBJ2-1
D gene: -
clone size: -
V gene: TRBV16
CDR3 protein: CASSQSNRYNEQFF
CDR3 DNA: TGTGCCAGCAGCCAATCGAACAGGTACAATGAGCAGTTCTTC

J gene: TRBJ2-5
D gene: TRBD2
clone size: -
V gene: TRBV7-3
CDR3 protein: CASSSRGGETQYF
CDR3 DNA: TGTGCCAGCAGCTCCCGCGGGGGAGAGACCCAGTACTTC

J gene: TRBJ2-7
D gene: TRBD2
clone size: once
V gene: TRBV5-4
CDR3 protein: CASSLELAGGVGEQYF
CDR3 DNA: TGTGCCAGCAGCTTGGAACTAGCGGGAGGGGTGGGGGAGCAGTACTTC

J gene: TRBJ2-5
D gene: TRBD2
clone size: -
V gene: TRBV6-1
CDR3 protein: CASSEIWASGSLETQYF
CDR3 DNA: TGTGCCAGCAGTGAAATCTGGGCTAGCGGGAGTCTTGAGACCCAGTACTTC

J gene: TRBJ2-1
D gene: TRBD2
clone size: -
V gene: TRBV4-3
CDR3 protein: CASSQDFVGLAYYNEQFF
CDR3 DNA: TGCGCCAGCAGCCAAGATTTTGTGGGACTAGCGTACTACAATGAGCAGTTCTTC

J gene: TRBJ2-5
D gene: TRBD2
clone size: -
V gene: TRBV10-3
CDR3 protein: CATALGVREETQYF
CDR3 DNA: TGTGCCACCGCCCTTGGAGTGCGGGAGGAGACCCAGTACTTC

J gene: TRBJ1-1
D gene: -
clone size: -
V gene: TRBV10-1
CDR3 protein: CASSEQISLNTEAFF
CDR3 DNA: TGCGCCAGCAGTGAGCAGATTTCCTTAAACACTGAAGCTTTCTTT

J gene: TRBJ2-7
D gene: -
clone size: -
V gene: TRBV6-6
CDR3 protein: CASSIGGGTGVSEQYF
CDR3 DNA: TGTGCCAGCAGTATAGGGGGGGGGACAGGCGTCTCCGAGCAGTACTTC

J gene: TRBJ2-1
D gene: -
clone size: -
V gene: TRBV7-3
CDR3 protein: CASRRVYEQFF
CDR3 DNA: TGTGCCAGCCGGCGGGTATATGAGCAGTTCTTC

J gene: TRBJ1-4
D gene: TRBD1
clone size: -
V gene: TRBV6-5
CDR3 protein: CASSYGGQGKGEKLFF
CDR3 DNA: TGTGCCAGCAGTTACGGTGGACAGGGAAAGGGGGAAAAACTGTTTTTT

J gene: TRBJ2-7
D gene: TRBD2
clone size: -
V gene: TRBV6-1
CDR3 protein: CASSEFSGASYEQYF
CDR3 DNA: TGTGCCAGCAGTGAATTTAGCGGGGCCTCCTACGAGCAGTACTTC

J gene: TRBJ2-6
D gene: TRBD2
clone size: -
V gene: TRBV6-5
CDR3 protein: CASTGGESGANVLTF
CDR3 DNA: TGTGCCAGCACGGGGGGGGAATCTGGGGCCAACGTCCTGACTTTC

J gene: TRBJ2-7
D gene: -
clone size: few
V gene: TRBV15
CDR3 protein: CATSRTGGGYEQYF
CDR3 DNA: TGTGCCACCAGCAGGACAGGTGGAGGCTACGAGCAGTACTTC

J gene: TRBJ2-7
D gene: -
clone size: -
V gene: TRBV27
CDR3 protein: CASMTLMGASYEQYF
CDR3 DNA: TGTGCCAGCATGACCCTCATGGGGGCGAGCTACGAGCAGTACTTC

J gene: TRBJ2-1
D gene: TRBD2
clone size: -
V gene: TRBV18
CDR3 protein: CASSPVAGGAYNEQFF
CDR3 DNA: TGTGCCAGCTCACCGGTAGCGGGGGGAGCCTACAATGAGCAGTTCTTC

J gene: TRBJ2-1
D gene: -
clone size: -
V gene: TRBV12-5
CDR3 protein: CASGLGAREQFF
CDR3 DNA: TGTGCTAGTGGTTTGGGGGCTCGTGAGCAGTTCTTC

J gene: TRBJ2-4
D gene: TRBD1
clone size: few
V gene: TRBV3-1/TRBV3-2
CDR3 protein: CASSQVDRVKNIQYF
CDR3 DNA: TGTGCCAGCAGCCAAGTGGACAGGGTAAAAAACATTCAGTACTTC

J gene: TRBJ2-7
D gene: TRBD2
clone size: -
V gene: TRBV28
CDR3 protein: CASSFAGGPVVEQYF
CDR3 DNA: TGTGCCAGCAGTTTCGCGGGAGGGCCCGTAGTCGAGCAGTACTTC

J gene: TRBJ2-1
D gene: TRBD1
clone size: -
V gene: TRBV20-1
CDR3 protein: CSADGQDEQFF
CDR3 DNA: TGCAGTGCCGACGGACAGGACGAGCAGTTCTTC

J gene: TRBJ2-7
D gene: TRBD2
clone size: -
V gene: TRBV4-3
CDR3 protein: CASSQDVGGSAYEQYF
CDR3 DNA: TGCGCCAGCAGCCAAGATGTGGGAGGGTCTGCCTACGAGCAGTACTTC

J gene: TRBJ2-6
D gene: -
clone size: -
V gene: TRBV5-5
CDR3 protein: CASSLPGTGANVLTF
CDR3 DNA: TGTGCCAGCAGCCTCCCAGGGACTGGGGCCAACGTCCTGACTTTC

J gene: TRBJ1-2
D gene: -
clone size: -
V gene: TRBV12-3/TRBV12-4
CDR3 protein: CASSLGGAGTF
CDR3 DNA: TGTGCCAGCAGTTTGGGGGGAGCGGGCACCTTC

J gene: TRBJ2-1
D gene: TRBD2
clone size: -
V gene: TRBV10-3
CDR3 protein: CAISGGIAGGALNNEQFF
CDR3 DNA: TGTGCCATCAGTGGGGGAATAGCGGGAGGGGCTCTTAACAATGAGCAGTTCTTC

J gene: TRBJ2-5
D gene: -
clone size: -
V gene: TRBV3-1/TRBV3-2
CDR3 protein: CASSQAQTGSPYF
CDR3 DNA: TGTGCCAGCAGCCAAGCACAGACAGGCTCCCCGTACTTC